The 21 T cell receptor beta chains reported below all come from one sample, sequenced in a study of graft-versus-host responses after intestinal transplantation. Only in-frame clones appear in the TCRdb table, and some are missing; sequencing was by immunoSEQ multiplex PCR. This table has some 130,000 clones, 85% to 95% appearing once. The antigens of these receptors remain unknown. This material consisted of unstimulated CD4+ T cells sorted from spleen or lymph node cells, taken before intestinal transplant. These receptor sequences come from a human donor who received an intestinal transplant.

The V and J genes are TRBV7-9 and TRBJ1-4, with unresolved D. Germline V gene data show CDR1 as SEHNR and CDR2 as FQNEAQ (reference sequence). Trimming removed 6 bases at V and 12 bases at J, with 11 bases between. There are 11 residues in the CDR3. The CDR3 coding sequence is TGTGCCAGCAGTGGACTCGAGGAACTGTTTTTT. Its translation is CASSGLEELFF.

This clone has just one count. CDR3 bases: TGTGCCACCAGCTTCGAATATGGCGGGGGGCAAGAGACCCAGTACTTC. This gives the protein CATSFEYGGGQETQYF. The V call is TRBV15, the J call TRBJ2-5, with TRBD2 matching 8 bases. Trimming took 5 bases from V and 2 from J; bases not matched to a gene: 10. The CDR3 consists of 16 residues. Looked up from germline, CDR1 is LNHNV and CDR2 is YYDKDF (reference sequence). Variable domain in full (rest from reference TRBV15 and TRBJ2-5): DAMVIQNPRYQVTQFGKPVTLSCSQTLNHNVMYWYQQKSSQAPKLLFHYYDKDFNNEADTPDNFQSRRPNTSFCFLDIRSPGLGDTAMYLCATSFEYGGGQETQYFGPGTRLLVL.

This chain joins TRBV6-5 and TRBJ1-1; the D is unclear. The germline V gene encodes CDR1 MNHEY and CDR2 SVGAGI. The V gene lost 4 bases and the J gene lost 0 bases, with 6 bases spanning the gap. The CDR3 runs to 13 residues. This chain's CDR3 is CASSWSVNTEAFF. DNA of the CDR3: TGTGCCAGCAGTTGGAGTGTGAACACTGAAGCTTTCTTT.

This chain connects TRBV10-3 to TRBJ1-1; 9 nucleotides line up with TRBD1. This CDR3 has 15 residues. The trim removed 3 bases at V and 4 bases at J, leaving 6 bases unmatched. Germline CDR1 is ENHRY and CDR2 is SYGVKD. CDR3 nucleotide sequence: TGTGCCATCAGTGATTGGGGACAGGGTTTCACTGAAGCTTTCTTT. Translation gives CAISDWGQGFTEAFF.

The chain couples TRBV2 to TRBJ2-3; maybe TRBD1 (5 bases). The CDR3 length is 14 residues. The germline V gene has CDR1 SNHLY and CDR2 FYNNEI. The V and J ends lost 7 bases and 1 base respectively, with 12 bases between them. The CDR3 loop reads CASIAQDRTDTQYF. Written as DNA, the CDR3 is TGTGCCAGCATAGCACAGGACCGCACAGATACGCAGTATTTT.

The CDR3 region has the DNA TGTGCCAGCAGCGTTCAGGGGACCCCCTACGAGCAGTACTTC. Translation: CASSVQGTPYEQYF. The chain carries TRBV9 and TRBJ2-7, with a weak D call TRBD1 (6 bases). Trimming pared 2 bases from V and 2 bases from J, leaving 11 bases between. This CDR3 has 14 residues. Germline CDR1 and CDR2: SGDLS and YYNGEE.

This clone was counted only a few times. This chain connects TRBV4-1 to TRBJ1-2, with 7 nucleotides matching TRBD1. V gave up 3 bases and J gave up 4 bases; unmatched junction bases: 11. This CDR3 is built from 16 residues. Germline loops: CDR1 MGHRA, CDR2 YSYEKL. The CDR3 protein is CASSHPTGALRYGYTF. DNA for the CDR3: TGCGCCAGCAGCCATCCCACAGGGGCGCTTCGCTATGGCTACACCTTC.

V usage is TRBV6-5 and J usage is TRBJ1-6, with 7 bases identical to TRBD1. The CDR3 totals 14 residues. CDR1 is MNHEY and CDR2 is SVGAGI in the germline V gene. V was clipped by 4 bases and J by 8 bases; unmatched bases: 5. The CDR3 sequence: CASSLGTAYSPLHF. Written as DNA, the CDR3 is TGTGCCAGCAGTTTGGGGACAGCCTATTCACCCCTCCACTTT.

J is TRBJ2-1 and V is TRBV5-1; 7 nucleotides align to TRBD1. This CDR3 region has 14 residues. Losses at the gene ends were 5 bases for V and 5 bases for J; bases not matched to a gene: 7. Germline-derived CDR1 and CDR2 are SGHRS and YFSETQ. For the CDR3, the DNA is TGCGCCAGCAGTACCGGGACAGTCGACAATGAGCAGTTCTTC. Its translation is CASSTGTVDNEQFF.

The chain carries TRBV10-1 and TRBJ1-6; 10 bases match TRBD1. J gave up 7 bases and V 8 bases, and 5 bases lay outside the gene matches. The CDR3 contains 14 residues. CDR1 and CDR2 from the germline V gene are WNHNN and SYGVQD (reference sequence). The CDR3 nucleotides read TGCGCCAGCTCCGAGGACAGGGGGAATTCACCCCTCCACTTT. Protein product: CASSEDRGNSPLHF.

This chain joins TRBV11-3 and TRBJ2-3; TRBD2 matches 9 bases. V gave up 2 bases and J gave up 1 base; unmatched junction bases: 4. This CDR3 is built from 16 residues. Germline V CDR1 and CDR2: SGHNT, YENEEA. This chain's CDR3 is CASSLRRGGGTDTQYF. CDR3 nucleotide sequence: TGTGCCAGCAGCTTACGGCGGGGGGGAGGCACAGATACGCAGTATTTT.

The chain employs TRBV6-5 and TRBJ2-6; no firm D call. CDR3 length: 16 amino acids. Trimming left V 2 bases short and J 2 bases short, with 10 bases between. Per the germline V gene, CDR1 is MNHEY and CDR2 is SVGAGI. DNA for the CDR3: TGTGCCAGCAGTTACCAAAACAAGCCTGGGGCCAACGTCCTGACTTTC. It is translated as CASSYQNKPGANVLTF.

V usage is TRBV6-1 and J usage is TRBJ1-1, with TRBD1 identical over 7 bases. Trimming cost V 2 bases and J 2 bases; bases outside gene matches: 2. This CDR3 contains 14 residues. In germline, CDR1 is MNHNS, CDR2 SASEGT. In DNA, the CDR3 is TGTGCCAGCAGTGAAAACAGGGGAAACACTGAAGCTTTCTTT. The encoded protein is CASSENRGNTEAFF.

The chain combines TRBV18 with TRBJ2-1, with D perhaps matching TRBD1 (6 bases). V lost 8 bases to trimming and J lost 4 bases, with 21 bases between them. Germline loops: CDR1 KGHSH, CDR2 LQKENI. This CDR3 is built from 16 residues. The CDR3 region is CASTRQATQFYNEQFF. The CDR3 DNA reads as TGTGCCAGCACTCGACAGGCAACCCAATTTTACAATGAGCAGTTCTTC.

This chain joins TRBV5-1 and TRBJ2-1, with 13 nucleotides matching TRBD2. J was trimmed by 4 bases and V by 6 bases; bases with no gene match: 7. Germline-derived CDR1 and CDR2 are SGHRS and YFSETQ. The CDR3 is 16 amino acids. This CDR3 reads CASTLTSGGLYNEQFF. CDR3 DNA: TGCGCCAGCACTCTGACTAGCGGGGGGCTTTACAATGAGCAGTTCTTC.

In this sample, this clone turned up once. The identical CDR3 is also encoded by other nucleotide sequences in the sample. The gene calls are TRBV9 and TRBJ1-3; TRBD1 matches 7 bases. V gave up 4 bases and J gave up 4 bases; unmatched junction bases: 8. The CDR3 is made up of 15 amino acids. CDR1 is SGDLS, CDR2 YYNGEE, per germline. CDR3 sequence: CASSPRQGSGNTIYF. CDR3 bases: TGTGCCAGCAGCCCCCGACAGGGTTCAGGAAACACCATATATTTT. Complete variable domain (other parts from reference TRBV9 and TRBJ1-3): DSGVTQTPKHLITATGQRVTLRCSPRSGDLSVYWYQQSLDQGLQFLIQYYNGEERAKGNILERFSAQQFPDLHSELNLSSLELGDSALYFCASSPRQGSGNTIYFGEGSWLTVV.

The chain has TRBV5-1 and TRBJ2-5, with TRBD1 matching 9 bases. The CDR3 has 16 amino acids. Per the germline V gene, CDR1 is SGHRS and CDR2 is YFSETQ. With V trimmed by 3 bases and J by 6 bases, 12 bases remained unmatched. For the CDR3, the DNA is TGCGCCAGCAGCTCGAACCCTACAGGGGGCGTGAAGACCCAGTACTTC. Its translation is CASSSNPTGGVKTQYF.

The CDR3 loop is CATSGTYSNQPQHF. The DNA of the CDR3 is TGTGCCACCTCCGGGACGTATAGCAATCAGCCCCAGCATTTT. The chain combines TRBV15 with TRBJ1-5; D is perhaps TRBD1 (5 bases). The germline V and J ends were trimmed by 8 bases and 0 bases, with 11 bases remaining between them. The CDR3 has 14 residues. Germline CDR1 LNHNV, CDR2 YYDKDF (reference sequence).

The chain has TRBV5-1 and TRBJ1-1; D is unclear. CDR1 is SGHRS and CDR2 is YFSETQ in the germline V gene. This CDR3 has 15 residues. Trimming removed 0 bases at V and 0 bases at J, with 9 bases between. The CDR3 here is CASSLAAPLNTEAFF. The CDR3 nucleotides are TGCGCCAGCAGCTTGGCCGCCCCTTTGAACACTGAAGCTTTCTTT.

V gene TRBV6-5 combines with J gene TRBJ1-2; 7 bases align to TRBD1. The CDR3 spans 12 residues. The V segment lost 0 bases and the J segment 14 bases; nucleotides outside the gene matches: 6. Germline loops: CDR1 MNHEY, CDR2 SVGAGI. CDR3 amino acids: CASSYSQGTYTF. The DNA of the CDR3 is TGTGCCAGCAGTTACTCACAGGGGACGTATACCTTC.

V is TRBV5-4 and J is TRBJ2-6; 7 nucleotides agree with TRBD1. The germline V gene encodes CDR1 SGHNT and CDR2 YYREEE (reference sequence). The CDR3 contains 16 residues. V lost 10 bases, J lost 0 bases, and 10 bases stayed unmatched. CDR3 loop: CAAALGQNSGANVLTF. The CDR3 DNA is TGTGCCGCAGCGTTGGGACAGAACTCTGGGGCCAACGTCCTGACTTTC.